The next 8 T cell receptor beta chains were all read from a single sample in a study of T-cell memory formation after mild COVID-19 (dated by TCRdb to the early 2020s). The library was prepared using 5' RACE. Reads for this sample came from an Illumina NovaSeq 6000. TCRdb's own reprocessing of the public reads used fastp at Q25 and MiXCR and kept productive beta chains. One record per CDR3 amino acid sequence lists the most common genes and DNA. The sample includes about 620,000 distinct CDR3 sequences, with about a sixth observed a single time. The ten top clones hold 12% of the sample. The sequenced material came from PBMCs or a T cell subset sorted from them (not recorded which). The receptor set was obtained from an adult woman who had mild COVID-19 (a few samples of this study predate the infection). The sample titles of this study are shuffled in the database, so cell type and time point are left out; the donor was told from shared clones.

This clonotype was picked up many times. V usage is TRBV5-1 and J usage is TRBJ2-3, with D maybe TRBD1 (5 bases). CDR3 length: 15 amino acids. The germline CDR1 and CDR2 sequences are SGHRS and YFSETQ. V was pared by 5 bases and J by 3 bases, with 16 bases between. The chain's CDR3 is CASRPPQGRTDTQYF. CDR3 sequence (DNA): TGCGCCAGCAGGCCCCCCCAGGGAAGAACAGATACGCAGTATTTT.

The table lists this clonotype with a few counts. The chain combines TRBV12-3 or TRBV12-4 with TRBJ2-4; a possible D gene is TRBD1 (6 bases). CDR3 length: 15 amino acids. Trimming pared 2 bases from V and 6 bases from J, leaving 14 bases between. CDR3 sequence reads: CASSLIAGTLNIQYF. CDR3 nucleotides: TGTGCCAGCAGTTTAATAGCCGGGACATTAAACATTCAGTACTTC.

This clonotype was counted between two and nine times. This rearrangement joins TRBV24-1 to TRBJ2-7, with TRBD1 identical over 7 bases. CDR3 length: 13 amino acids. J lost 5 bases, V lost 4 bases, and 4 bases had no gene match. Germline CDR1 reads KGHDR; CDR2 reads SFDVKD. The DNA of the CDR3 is TGTGCCACCAGTGACCCGACAGGGAACGAGCAGTACTTC. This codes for CATSDPTGNEQYF.

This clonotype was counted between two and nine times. The CDR3 DNA sequence: TGCGCCAGCAGCTTGGTGTTAGGACTAGCGGGAGATGAGCAGTTCTTC. It codes for CASSLVLGLAGDEQFF. J is TRBJ2-1 and V is TRBV5-1; the match to TRBD2 covers 13 bases. The CDR3 is 16 amino acids. Germline V lookup: CDR1 SGHRS, CDR2 YFSETQ. After removal of 0 bases from V and 8 bases from J, the junction contained 5 bases not matched to a gene.

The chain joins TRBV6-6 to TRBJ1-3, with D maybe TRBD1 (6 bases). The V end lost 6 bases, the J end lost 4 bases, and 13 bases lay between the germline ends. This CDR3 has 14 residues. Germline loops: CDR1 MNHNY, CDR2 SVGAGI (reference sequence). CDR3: CASRPGQSGNTIYF. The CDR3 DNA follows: TGTGCCAGCAGACCGGGACAATCGGGAAACACCATATATTTT.

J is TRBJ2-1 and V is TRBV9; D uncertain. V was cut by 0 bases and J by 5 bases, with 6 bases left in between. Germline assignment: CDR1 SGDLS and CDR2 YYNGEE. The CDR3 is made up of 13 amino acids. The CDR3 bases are TGTGCCAGCAGCGTAGACCAGGACAATGAGCAGTTCTTC. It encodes CASSVDQDNEQFF.

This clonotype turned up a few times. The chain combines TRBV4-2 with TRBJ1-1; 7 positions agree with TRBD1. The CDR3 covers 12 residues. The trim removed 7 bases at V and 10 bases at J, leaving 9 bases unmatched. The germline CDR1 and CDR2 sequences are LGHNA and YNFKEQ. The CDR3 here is CASNSRGLRAFF. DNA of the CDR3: TGTGCCAGCAATTCAAGGGGGCTACGAGCTTTCTTT.

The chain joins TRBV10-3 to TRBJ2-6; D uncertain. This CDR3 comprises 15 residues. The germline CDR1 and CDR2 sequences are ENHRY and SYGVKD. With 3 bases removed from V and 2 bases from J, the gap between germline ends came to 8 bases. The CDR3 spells CAISDMSTGANVLTF. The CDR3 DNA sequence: TGTGCCATCAGTGATATGAGCACTGGGGCCAACGTCCTGACTTTC.